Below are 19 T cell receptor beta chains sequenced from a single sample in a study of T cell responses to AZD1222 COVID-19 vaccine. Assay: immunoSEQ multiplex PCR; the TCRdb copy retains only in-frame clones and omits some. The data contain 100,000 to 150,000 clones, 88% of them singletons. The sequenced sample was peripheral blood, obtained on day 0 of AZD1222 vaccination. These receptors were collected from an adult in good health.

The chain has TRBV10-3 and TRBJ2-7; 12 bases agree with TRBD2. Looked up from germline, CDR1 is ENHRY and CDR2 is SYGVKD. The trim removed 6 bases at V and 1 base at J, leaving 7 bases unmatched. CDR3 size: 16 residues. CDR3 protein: CAISPTSGGHSYEQYF. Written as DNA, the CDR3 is TGTGCCATCAGCCCAACTAGCGGGGGGCATTCCTACGAGCAGTACTTC.

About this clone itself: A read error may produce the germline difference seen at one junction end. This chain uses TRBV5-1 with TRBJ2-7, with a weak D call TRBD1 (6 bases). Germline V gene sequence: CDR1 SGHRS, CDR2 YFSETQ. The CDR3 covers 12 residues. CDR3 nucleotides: TGCGCCAGCAGCTTGGGGGGGCGGACTGCCCTATTC. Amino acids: CASSLGGRTALF.

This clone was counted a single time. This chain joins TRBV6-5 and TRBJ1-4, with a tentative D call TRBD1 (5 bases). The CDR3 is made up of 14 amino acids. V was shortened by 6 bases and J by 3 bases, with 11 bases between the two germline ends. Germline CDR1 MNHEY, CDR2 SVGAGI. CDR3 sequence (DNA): TGTGCCAGCAGGGGACTTCAATCTAATGAAAAACTGTTTTTT. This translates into CASRGLQSNEKLFF.

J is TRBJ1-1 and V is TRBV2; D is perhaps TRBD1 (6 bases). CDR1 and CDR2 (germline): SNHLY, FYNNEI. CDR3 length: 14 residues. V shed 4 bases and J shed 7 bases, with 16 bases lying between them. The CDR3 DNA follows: TGTGCCAGCAGTGCTCAGGGGTCGTTGGGTGAAGCTTTCTTT. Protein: CASSAQGSLGEAFF. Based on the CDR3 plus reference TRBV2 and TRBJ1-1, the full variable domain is EPEVTQTPSHQVTQMGQEVILRCVPISNHLYFYWYRQILGQKVEFLVSFYNNEISEKSEIFDDQFSVERPDGSNFTLKIRSTKLEDSAMYFCASSAQGSLGEAFFGQGTRLTVV.

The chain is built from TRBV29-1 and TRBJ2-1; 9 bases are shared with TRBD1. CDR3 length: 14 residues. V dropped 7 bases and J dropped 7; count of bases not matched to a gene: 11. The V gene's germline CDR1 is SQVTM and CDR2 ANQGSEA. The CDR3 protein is CSATMGTGTNEQFF. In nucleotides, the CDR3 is TGCAGCGCTACTATGGGGACAGGGACGAATGAGCAGTTCTTC.

In DNA form, the CDR3 reads TGTGCCAGCAACCTCGGTGGACAGGGTGGCCCTGAAGCTTTCTTT. It codes for CASNLGGQGGPEAFF. The V and J genes are TRBV6-6 and TRBJ1-1, with TRBD1 matching 8 bases. Losses at the gene ends were 7 bases for V and 6 bases for J; bases not matched to a gene: 13. CDR3 size: 15 residues. The germline CDR1 and CDR2 sequences are MNHNY and SVGAGI (reference sequence).

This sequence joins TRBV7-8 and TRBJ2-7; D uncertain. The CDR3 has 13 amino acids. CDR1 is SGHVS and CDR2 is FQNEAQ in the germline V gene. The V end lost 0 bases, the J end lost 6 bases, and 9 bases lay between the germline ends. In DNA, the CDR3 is TGTGCCAGCAGCTTAGCGTATAGTGCCGAGCAGTACTTC. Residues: CASSLAYSAEQYF.

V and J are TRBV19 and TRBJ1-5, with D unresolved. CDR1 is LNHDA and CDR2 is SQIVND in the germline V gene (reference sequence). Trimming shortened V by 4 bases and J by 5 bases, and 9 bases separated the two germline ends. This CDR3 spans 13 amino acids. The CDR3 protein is CASSTGQDQPQHF. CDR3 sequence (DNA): TGTGCCAGTAGTACTGGCCAAGATCAGCCCCAGCATTTT.

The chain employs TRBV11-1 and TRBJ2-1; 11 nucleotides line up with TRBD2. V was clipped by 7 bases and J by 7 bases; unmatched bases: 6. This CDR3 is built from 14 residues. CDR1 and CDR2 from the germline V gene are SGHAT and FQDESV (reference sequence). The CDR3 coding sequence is TGTGCCAGCAACGGTAGACTAGCGGGGAATGAGCAGTTCTTC. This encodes CASNGRLAGNEQFF.

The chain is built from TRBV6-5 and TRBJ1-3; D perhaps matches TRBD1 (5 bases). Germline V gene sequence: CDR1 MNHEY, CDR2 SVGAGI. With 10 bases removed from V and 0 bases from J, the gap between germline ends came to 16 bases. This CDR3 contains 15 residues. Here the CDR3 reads CATSVRGDSGNTIYF. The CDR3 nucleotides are TGTGCCACCAGCGTCCGGGGCGACTCTGGAAACACCATATATTTT.

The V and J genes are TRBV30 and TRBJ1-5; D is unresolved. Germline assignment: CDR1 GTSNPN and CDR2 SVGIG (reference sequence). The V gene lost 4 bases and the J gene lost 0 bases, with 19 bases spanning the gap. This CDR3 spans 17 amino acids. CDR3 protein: CAWNSRASGNSNQPQHF. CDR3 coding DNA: TGTGCCTGGAACTCCCGGGCCTCGGGCAATAGCAATCAGCCCCAGCATTTT.

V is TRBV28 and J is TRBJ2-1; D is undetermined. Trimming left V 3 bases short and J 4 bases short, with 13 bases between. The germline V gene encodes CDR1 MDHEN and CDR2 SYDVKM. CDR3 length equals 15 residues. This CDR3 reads CASSFTPFLYNEQFF. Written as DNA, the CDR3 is TGTGCCAGCAGTTTCACGCCATTTCTGTACAATGAGCAGTTCTTC.

The CDR3 region has the DNA TGCGCCAGCAGTGAGAGTAGCGGGAGTTCCCTGGGGGAGACCCAGTACTTC. Translated: CASSESSGSSLGETQYF. The chain is built from TRBV10-2 and TRBJ2-5, with 9 bases matching TRBD2. V shed 2 bases, J shed 5 bases, and the junction held 12 bases outside the gene matches. CDR1 WSHSY and CDR2 SAAADI come from the germline V gene. This CDR3 has 17 residues.

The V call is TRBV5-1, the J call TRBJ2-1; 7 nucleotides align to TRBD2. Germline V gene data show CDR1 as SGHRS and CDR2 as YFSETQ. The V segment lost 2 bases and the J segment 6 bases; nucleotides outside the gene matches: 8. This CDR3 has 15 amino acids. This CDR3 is CASSFTGGMANEQFF. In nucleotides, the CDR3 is TGCGCCAGCAGCTTTACGGGAGGTATGGCCAATGAGCAGTTCTTC.

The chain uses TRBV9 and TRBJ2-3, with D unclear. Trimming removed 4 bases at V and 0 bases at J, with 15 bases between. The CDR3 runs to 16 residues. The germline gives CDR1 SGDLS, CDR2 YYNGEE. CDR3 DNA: TGTGCCAGCAGCCTCAGTCAGACGTTCAGCACAGATACGCAGTATTTT. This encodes CASSLSQTFSTDTQYF.

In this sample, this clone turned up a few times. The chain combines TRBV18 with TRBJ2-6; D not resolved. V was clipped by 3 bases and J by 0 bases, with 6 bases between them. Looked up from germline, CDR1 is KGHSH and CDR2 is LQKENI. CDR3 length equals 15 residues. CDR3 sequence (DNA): TGTGCCAGCTCACCCCCCCTCTCTGGGGCCAACGTCCTGACTTTC. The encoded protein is CASSPPLSGANVLTF. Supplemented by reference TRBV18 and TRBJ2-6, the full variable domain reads NAGVMQNPRHLVRRRGQEARLRCSPMKGHSHVYWYRQLPEEGLKFMVYLQKENIIDESGMPKERFSAEFPKEGPSILRIQQVVRGDSAAYFCASSPPLSGANVLTFGAGSRLTVL.

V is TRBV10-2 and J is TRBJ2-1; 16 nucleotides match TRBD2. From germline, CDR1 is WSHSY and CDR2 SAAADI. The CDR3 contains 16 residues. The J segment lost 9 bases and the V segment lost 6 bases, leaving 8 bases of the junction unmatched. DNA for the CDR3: TGCGCCAGCAGACCGGGACTAGCGGGGGGGCCTGGTGAGCAGTTCTTC. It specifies CASRPGLAGGPGEQFF.

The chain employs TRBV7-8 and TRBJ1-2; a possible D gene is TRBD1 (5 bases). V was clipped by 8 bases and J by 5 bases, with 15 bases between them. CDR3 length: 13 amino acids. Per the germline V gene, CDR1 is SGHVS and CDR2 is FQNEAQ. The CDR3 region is CASYNDRSYGYTF. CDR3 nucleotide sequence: TGTGCCAGCTACAATGACAGATCGTATGGCTACACCTTC.

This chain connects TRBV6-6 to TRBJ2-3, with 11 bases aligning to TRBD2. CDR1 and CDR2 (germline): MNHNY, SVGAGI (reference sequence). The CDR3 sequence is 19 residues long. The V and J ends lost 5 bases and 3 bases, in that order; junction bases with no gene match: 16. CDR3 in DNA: TGTGCCAGCAGTCCTAGGCTAGCGGGGGGAGGCCATGGGACAGATACGCAGTATTTT. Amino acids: CASSPRLAGGGHGTDTQYF.